The 32 T cell receptor beta chains below were found in one sample sequenced in a study of cytomegalovirus exposure and HLA in healthy donors. Use of 60 Vbeta and 13 Jbeta primers characterized the PCR. TCRdb's table, derived via immunoSEQ multiplex PCR, lists solely in-frame clones and lacks some. Of 130,000 or so clones listed, approximately 77% are singletons. The sample was PBMCs. The receptors shown here come from a woman aged 60-75 years in good health and CMV-seronegative.

The chain employs TRBV10-3 and TRBJ2-1, with 11 positions matching TRBD1. Germline CDR1 is ENHRY and CDR2 is SYGVKD. CDR3 size: 15 residues. Trimming cost V 3 bases and J 7 bases; bases outside gene matches: 5. CDR3 sequence: CAISDAGQGENEQFF. The DNA of the CDR3 is TGTGCCATCAGTGACGCGGGACAGGGGGAGAATGAGCAGTTCTTC.

The DNA for the CDR3 is TGTGCCAGCCGAAGCCAACTTAGCTCTGGAAACACCATATATTTT. It yields the protein CASRSQLSSGNTIYF. V and J are TRBV25-1 and TRBJ1-3; D unclear. The CDR3 has 15 amino acids. Trimming cost V 8 bases and J 0 bases, with 14 bases left between them. Germline V gene data show CDR1 as MGHDK and CDR2 as SYGVNS.

As concerns this clone: Other DNA sequences within the sample encode an identical CDR3. The rearrangement links TRBV7-8 to TRBJ2-2; perhaps TRBD2 as D (6 bases). CDR1 is SGHVS and CDR2 is FQNEAQ in the germline V gene. V lost 5 bases to trimming and J lost 4 bases, with 8 bases between them. CDR3 length: 13 residues. CDR3 DNA sequence: TGTGCCAGCAGCCCGGGAGTCACCGGGGAGCTGTTTTTT. Residues: CASSPGVTGELFF.

This clone has only a few counts. This chain connects TRBV14 to TRBJ2-7; TRBD2 aligns across 14 bases. V dropped 4 bases and J dropped 5; count of bases not matched to a gene: 4. The V gene's germline CDR1 is SGHDN and CDR2 FVKESK. This CDR3 region has 15 residues. The chain's CDR3 is CASSLGLAGENEQYF. The CDR3 DNA reads as TGTGCCAGCAGCCTGGGACTAGCGGGGGAAAACGAGCAGTACTTC.

The chain recombines TRBV5-1 with TRBJ1-1; 9 bases agree with TRBD1. The germline V gene encodes CDR1 SGHRS and CDR2 YFSETQ. V dropped 0 bases and J dropped 4; count of bases not matched to a gene: 10. CDR3 size: 17 residues. Here the CDR3 DNA reads TGCGCCAGCAGCTTGGGGGACAGGGTGTTCGGCGGCACTGAAGCTTTCTTT. It yields the protein CASSLGDRVFGGTEAFF.

V gene TRBV7-9 combines with J gene TRBJ1-6; D is uncertain. Germline CDR1 and CDR2: SEHNR and FQNEAQ (reference sequence). V lost 8 bases and J lost 10, with 18 bases in between. The CDR3 totals 14 residues. CDR3 amino acids: CASADFHPNSPLHF. For the CDR3, the DNA is TGTGCCAGCGCGGATTTCCACCCGAACTCACCCCTCCACTTT.

The table lists this clone with a count of one. Written as DNA, the CDR3 is TGTGCCACCACGGGATATGGGCCAACACGTGGCTACACCTTC. As protein: CATTGYGPTRGYTF. The genes are TRBV28 and TRBJ1-2; D is ambiguous. This CDR3 is 14 amino acids long. From germline, CDR1 is MDHEN and CDR2 SYDVKM. V gave up 10 bases and J gave up 7 bases, with 22 bases separating them.

J is TRBJ2-5 and V is TRBV29-1; 10 nucleotides agree with TRBD2. The CDR3 runs 14 residues. Germline CDR1 reads SQVTM; CDR2 reads ANQGSEA. The V and J ends lost 4 bases and 2 bases, in that order; junction bases with no gene match: 4. The DNA of the CDR3 is TGCAGCGTTGCAAGAGCGGGGGGGCAAGAGACCCAGTACTTC. Translation gives CSVARAGGQETQYF. The full variable domain, its missing parts supplied by reference TRBV29-1 and TRBJ2-5, is SAVISQKPSRDICQRGTSLTIQCQVDSQVTMMFWYRQQPGQSLTLIATANQGSEATYESGFVIDKFPISRPNLTFSTLTVSNMSPEDSSIYLCSVARAGGQETQYFGPGTRLLVL.

The chain carries TRBV27 and TRBJ2-5; TRBD2 might be the D (5 bases). Trimming removed 3 bases at V and 1 base at J, with 12 bases between. This CDR3 region has 15 residues. CDR1 MNHEY and CDR2 SMNVEV come from the germline V gene (reference sequence). The CDR3 DNA follows: TGTGCCAGCAGTTTTCTACGCGGGCCCCAAGAGACCCAGTACTTC. Translation: CASSFLRGPQETQYF.

The rearrangement joins TRBV5-1 to TRBJ2-5; 7 bases fit TRBD2. Germline trimming cut 1 base from V and 3 bases from J; bases unmatched to any gene: 6. CDR1 SGHRS and CDR2 YFSETQ come from the germline V gene. This CDR3 contains 15 residues. The CDR3 DNA is TGCGCCAGCAGCTTGTCTGGCGGGAGAGAAGAGACCCAGTACTTC. Translating gives CASSLSGGREETQYF.

The chain is built from TRBV30 and TRBJ1-4; the match to TRBD1 covers 10 bases. V lost 5 bases and J lost 8; bases outside the gene matches: 5. From germline, CDR1 is GTSNPN and CDR2 SVGIG (reference sequence). The CDR3 is 13 amino acids. The CDR3 DNA reads TGTGCCTGGGGGACAGGGGTGGGGGAAAAACTGTTTTTT. Residues: CAWGTGVGEKLFF.

This sequence joins TRBV14 and TRBJ2-3, with D unclear. The CDR3 length is 11 residues. Trimming removed 5 bases at V and 6 bases at J, with 6 bases between. Germline CDR1 reads SGHDN; CDR2 reads FVKESK. The CDR3 region has the DNA TGTGCCAGCAGCGCCGCGGATACGCAGTATTTT. Encoded protein: CASSAADTQYF.

V and J are TRBV9 and TRBJ2-6, with TRBD1 as a possible D gene (6 bases). V shed 0 bases and J shed 0 bases, with 10 bases lying between them. Germline-derived CDR1 and CDR2 are SGDLS and YYNGEE. There are 17 residues in the CDR3. The CDR3 bases are TGTGCCAGCAGCGTAGTCAGGGGAAACTCTGGGGCCAACGTCCTGACTTTC. Translation: CASSVVRGNSGANVLTF.

V usage is TRBV2 and J usage is TRBJ1-1; D unclear. From germline, CDR1 is SNHLY and CDR2 FYNNEI. CDR3 length equals 13 residues. The V and J ends lost 4 bases and 11 bases respectively, with 17 bases between them. The CDR3 region has the DNA TGTGCCAGCAGTGCCTCCCGCCCCGGAGGGGCTTTCTTT. Amino acids: CASSASRPGGAFF. The full variable domain, with the rest looked up from reference TRBV2 and TRBJ1-1, is EPEVTQTPSHQVTQMGQEVILRCVPISNHLYFYWYRQILGQKVEFLVSFYNNEISEKSEIFDDQFSVERPDGSNFTLKIRSTKLEDSAMYFCASSASRPGGAFFGQGTRLTVV.

The gene calls are TRBV10-2 and TRBJ1-5, with D unclear. V lost 3 bases, J lost 7 bases, and 7 bases lay in between. The germline gives CDR1 WSHSY, CDR2 SAAADI. The CDR3 contains 12 residues. The CDR3 sequence is CASSDGWQPQHF. In DNA, the CDR3 is TGCGCCAGCAGTGACGGGTGGCAGCCCCAGCATTTT.

This clone was detected once. V and J are TRBV20-1 and TRBJ1-1; D is undetermined. Germline CDR1 and CDR2: DFQATT and SNEGSKA (reference sequence). CDR3 length equals 11 residues. V gave up 3 bases and J gave up 11 bases, with 13 bases separating them. The CDR3 nucleotides read TGCAGTGCTAGCATTCAGACTCGTGCTTTCTTT. This codes for CSASIQTRAFF.

A few counts support this clone. This chain links TRBV30 with TRBJ1-4; D is unclear. The germline gives CDR1 GTSNPN, CDR2 SVGIG (reference sequence). V was pared by 4 bases and J by 7 bases, with 19 bases between. This CDR3 contains 15 residues. This chain's CDR3 is CAWTPGKETAEKLFF. The CDR3 DNA follows: TGTGCCTGGACCCCCGGGAAAGAAACGGCTGAAAAACTGTTTTTT.

CDR3 sequence reads: CASGPQAGINTGELFF. CDR3 DNA: TGTGCCAGCGGACCCCAGGCAGGGATTAACACCGGGGAGCTGTTTTTT. This sequence joins TRBV27 and TRBJ2-2; TRBD1 is a possible D gene (5 bases). The V gene lost 8 bases and the J gene lost 2 bases, with 18 bases spanning the gap. The CDR3 extends over 16 amino acids. Germline V CDR1 and CDR2: MNHEY, SMNVEV (reference sequence).

The chain couples TRBV7-3 to TRBJ2-2; possibly TRBD1 for D (5 bases). This CDR3 spans 15 amino acids. The V end was cut by 2 bases, the J end by 4 bases, with 11 bases between. Germline V gene lookup returns CDR1 SGHTA and CDR2 FQGTGA. CDR3 in DNA: TGTGCCAGCAGCTTAGCCCGGCAGGGCACCGGGGAGCTGTTTTTT. The encoded protein is CASSLARQGTGELFF.

This chain connects TRBV14 to TRBJ2-1; 9 nucleotides align to TRBD1. The CDR3 is 15 amino acids. Germline loops: CDR1 SGHDN, CDR2 FVKESK. Trimming removed 2 bases from V and 7 bases from J; junction bases left unmatched: 6. CDR3 in amino acids: CASSQRTGVLNEQFF. The CDR3 coding sequence is TGTGCCAGCAGCCAAAGGACAGGGGTTTTAAATGAGCAGTTCTTC.

The J gene is TRBJ2-1, the V gene TRBV6-5; TRBD2 matches 7 bases. This CDR3 has 13 amino acids. Per the germline V gene, CDR1 is MNHEY and CDR2 is SVGAGI. Unmatched junction bases numbered 10, after V lost 9 bases and J lost 8 bases. Here the CDR3 DNA reads TGTGCCAGGGGGGGGGTAGGTCGGGATGAGCAGTTCTTC. It specifies CARGGVGRDEQFF.

The chain combines TRBV10-1 with TRBJ2-1, with TRBD2 matching 8 bases. This CDR3 contains 15 residues. V lost 0 bases to trimming and J lost 12 bases; unmatched junction nucleotides: 10. Germline CDR1 and CDR2: WNHNN and SYGVQD (reference sequence). CDR3 protein: CASSESIGRVPPQFF. The CDR3 nucleotides are TGCGCCAGCAGTGAGTCGATCGGGAGGGTCCCCCCGCAGTTCTTC.

CDR3 loop: CASSRRVAESTDTQYF. The CDR3 DNA reads as TGTGCCAGCAGTCGAAGGGTAGCGGAGAGCACAGATACGCAGTATTTT. V usage is TRBV2 and J usage is TRBJ2-3; D is possibly TRBD2 (6 bases). Trimming took off 5 bases at V and 0 bases at J, with 15 bases between the two ends. The CDR3 length is 16 residues. Germline CDR1 reads SNHLY; CDR2 reads FYNNEI.

The chain is built from TRBV5-1 and TRBJ2-3; D ambiguous. V dropped 4 bases and J dropped 0 bases, with 9 bases sitting between them. The CDR3 length is 14 residues. Germline CDR1 is SGHRS and CDR2 is YFSETQ. The chain's CDR3 is CASSIGESTDTQYF. The CDR3 coding sequence is TGCGCCAGCAGCATCGGAGAAAGCACAGATACGCAGTATTTT.

The table lists this clone with a few counts. The chain couples TRBV2 to TRBJ1-2, with 10 bases fitting TRBD1. Germline CDR1 SNHLY, CDR2 FYNNEI. The V and J ends lost 5 bases and 2 bases, in that order; junction bases with no gene match: 8. This CDR3 has 16 residues. The CDR3 DNA is TGTGCCAGCAGTCGAATGCCGGGACAGGGGAACTATGGCTACACCTTC. Translated: CASSRMPGQGNYGYTF. Based on the CDR3 plus reference TRBV2 and TRBJ1-2, the full variable domain is EPEVTQTPSHQVTQMGQEVILRCVPISNHLYFYWYRQILGQKVEFLVSFYNNEISEKSEIFDDQFSVERPDGSNFTLKIRSTKLEDSAMYFCASSRMPGQGNYGYTFGSGTRLTVV.

The chain recombines TRBV27 with TRBJ2-7, with a tentative D call TRBD1 (7 bases). The germline V gene encodes CDR1 MNHEY and CDR2 SMNVEV (reference sequence). The V end lost 0 bases, the J end lost 6 bases, and 15 bases lay between the germline ends. This CDR3 region has 15 residues. The CDR3 protein is CASSLSGQGGGEQYF. Here the CDR3 DNA reads TGTGCCAGCAGTTTATCGGGGCAGGGGGGAGGCGAGCAGTACTTC.

This chain joins TRBV7-9 and TRBJ2-5, with D possibly TRBD2 on 6 matching bases. The length of the CDR3 is 15 residues. The V gene lost 5 bases and the J gene lost 5 bases, with 18 bases spanning the gap. Germline V gene data show CDR1 as SEHNR and CDR2 as FQNEAQ (reference sequence). The DNA for the CDR3 is TGTGCCAGCAGCCTAGGTGGGACTCGGCGGGAGACCCAGTACTTC. It is translated as CASSLGGTRRETQYF.

The chain recombines TRBV6-6 with TRBJ2-3; D uncertain. Germline V gives CDR1 MNHNY, CDR2 SVGAGI (reference sequence). The ends were cut back, 8 bases at V and 1 base at J, with 13 bases in the middle. The CDR3 contains 14 residues. This CDR3 is CASLPRWGTDTQYF. The CDR3 nucleotides are TGTGCCAGCTTACCGAGGTGGGGCACAGATACGCAGTATTTT.

This clone was seen only a few times. The chain links TRBV28 to TRBJ2-7, with TRBD2 matching over 10 bases. Germline assignment: CDR1 MDHEN and CDR2 SYDVKM. The CDR3 runs to 15 residues. V trimming: 3 bases; J trimming: 3 bases; junction bases outside the gene matches: 5. CDR3 DNA: TGTGCCAGCAGTTTCTTAGCGGGAGGTCTCTACGAGCAGTACTTC. It translates to CASSFLAGGLYEQYF.

The chain recombines TRBV2 with TRBJ2-2; possibly TRBD2 for D (5 bases). The CDR3 consists of 13 residues. Deletions cut 6 bases from V and 14 bases from J, with 19 bases between. Germline CDR1 SNHLY, CDR2 FYNNEI. CDR3 sequence reads: CASRPSPGGRLFF. The CDR3 coding sequence is TGTGCCAGCAGGCCCTCCCCTGGCGGGCGTCTGTTTTTT.

The V and J genes are TRBV5-6 and TRBJ2-2; a weak D match, TRBD1 (5 bases). The V gene lost 4 bases and the J gene lost 0 bases, with 13 bases spanning the gap. The CDR3 consists of 16 residues. Per the germline V gene, CDR1 is SGHDT and CDR2 is YYEEEE. Written as DNA, the CDR3 is TGTGCCAGCAGCCCTTCCAGGGCTGCGAACACCGGGGAGCTGTTTTTT. It yields the protein CASSPSRAANTGELFF.

CDR3 coding DNA: TGCGCCAGCAGCTCCCGCCAAGGGGGTGGTGAGCAGTTCTTC. Protein: CASSSRQGGGEQFF. The chain carries TRBV5-1 and TRBJ2-1, with D perhaps TRBD1 (6 bases). This CDR3 is built from 14 residues. Germline CDR1 is SGHRS and CDR2 is YFSETQ. Deletions cut 3 bases from V and 9 bases from J, with 16 bases between.